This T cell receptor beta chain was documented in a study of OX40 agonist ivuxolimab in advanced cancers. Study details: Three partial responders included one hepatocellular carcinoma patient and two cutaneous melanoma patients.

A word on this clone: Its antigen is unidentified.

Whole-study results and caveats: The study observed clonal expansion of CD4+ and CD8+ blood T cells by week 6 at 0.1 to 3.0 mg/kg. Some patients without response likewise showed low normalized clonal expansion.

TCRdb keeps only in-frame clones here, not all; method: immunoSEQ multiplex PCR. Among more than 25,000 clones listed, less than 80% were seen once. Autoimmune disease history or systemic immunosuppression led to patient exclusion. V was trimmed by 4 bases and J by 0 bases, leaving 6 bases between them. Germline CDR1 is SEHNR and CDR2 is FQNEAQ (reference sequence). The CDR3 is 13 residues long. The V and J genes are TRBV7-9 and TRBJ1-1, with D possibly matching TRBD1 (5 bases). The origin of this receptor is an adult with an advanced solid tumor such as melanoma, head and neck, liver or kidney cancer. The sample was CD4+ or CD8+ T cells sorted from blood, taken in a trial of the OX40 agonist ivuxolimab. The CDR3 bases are TGTGCCAGCAGCTCGACAGTGAACACTGAAGCTTTCTTT. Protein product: CASSSTVNTEAFF.